There are a few counts of the clone carrying this T cell receptor beta chain. The sample originates from a study of blood T cell repertoires in COVID-19. Across the whole study: Whether acute or convalescent, the COVID-19 samples came from the United States, Italy and Spain. PBMCs, B-cell-depleted T cells, or T cells were the source of the cDNA or gDNA that made up the material.

The germline V and J ends were trimmed by 3 bases and 2 bases, with 11 bases remaining between them. This CDR3 is 14 amino acids long. CDR1 MNHNS and CDR2 SASEGT come from the germline V gene. In the authors' workflow: Estimation of nucleated cell counts was performed using reference gene primer amplification. Some clones are missing from TCRdb's copy, which holds only in-frame ones; the method was immunoSEQ multiplex PCR. Clone size and the V and J calls come from that table; the DNA yielded D and trimming. The data hold some 180,000 clones, with approximately 85% observed a single time. Material: peripheral blood. The rearrangement links TRBV6-1 to TRBJ2-7; D possibly corresponds to TRBD2 (5 bases). The receptor's source is a woman in her sixties or seventies with acute or convalescent COVID-19. The CDR3 protein is CASSELGLPYEQYF. CDR3 nucleotides: TGTGCCAGCAGTGAGTTAGGACTCCCCTACGAGCAGTACTTC.